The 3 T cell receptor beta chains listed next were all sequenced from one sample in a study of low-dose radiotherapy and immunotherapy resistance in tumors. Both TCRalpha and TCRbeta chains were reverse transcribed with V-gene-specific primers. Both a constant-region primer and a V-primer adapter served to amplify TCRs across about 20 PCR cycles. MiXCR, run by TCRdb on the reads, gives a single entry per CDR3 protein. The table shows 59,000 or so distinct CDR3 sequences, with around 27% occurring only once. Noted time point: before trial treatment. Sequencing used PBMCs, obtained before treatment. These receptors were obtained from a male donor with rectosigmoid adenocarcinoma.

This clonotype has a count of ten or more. CDR3 sequence reads: CASNEGLVSYEQYF. The CDR3 DNA reads TGTGCCAGCAACGAGGGGCTTGTCTCCTACGAGCAGTACTTC. This sequence joins TRBV6-6 and TRBJ2-7, with D perhaps given as TRBD1 or TRBD2 (5 bases each). Per germline, CDR1 MNHNY and CDR2 SVGAGI (reference sequence). The CDR3 totals 14 residues. V lost 7 bases and J lost 0, with 13 bases in between.

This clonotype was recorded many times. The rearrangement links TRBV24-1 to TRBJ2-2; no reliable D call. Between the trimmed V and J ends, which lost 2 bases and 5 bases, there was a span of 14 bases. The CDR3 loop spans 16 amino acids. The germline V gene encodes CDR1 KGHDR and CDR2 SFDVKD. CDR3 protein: CATSDSGGFVTGELFF. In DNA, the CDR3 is TGTGCCACCAGTGATTCCGGCGGTTTCGTGACCGGGGAGCTGTTTTTT.

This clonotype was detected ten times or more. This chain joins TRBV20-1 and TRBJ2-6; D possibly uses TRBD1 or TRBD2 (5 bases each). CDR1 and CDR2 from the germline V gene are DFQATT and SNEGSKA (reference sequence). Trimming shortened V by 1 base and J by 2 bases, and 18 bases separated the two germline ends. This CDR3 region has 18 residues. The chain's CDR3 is CSARVRGREPAGANVLTF. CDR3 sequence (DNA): TGCAGTGCTAGAGTTCGGGGCAGGGAGCCTGCTGGGGCCAACGTCCTGACTTTC.